Shown below are 32 T cell receptor beta chains from a single sample sequenced in a study of T cell changes during pregnancy in multiple sclerosis. The assay was immunoSEQ multiplex PCR, and TCRdb's table has in-frame clones only and misses some. This sample carries tens of thousands of clones, about 90% of them seen once, and the ten largest clones take roughly 1.4%. The sample in question was peripheral blood, obtained in the third trimester of pregnancy. Receptors originate from a female donor in good health, enrolled as a control in a pregnancy study.

The V and J genes are TRBV7-6 and TRBJ2-7, with 7 bases matching TRBD2. CDR1 and CDR2 from the germline V gene are SGHVS and FNYEAQ. J lost 0 bases, V lost 5 bases, and 10 bases had no gene match. This CDR3 has 16 amino acids. DNA for the CDR3: TGTGCCAGCAGCCCCGAAAGGAGCGGGGTCTCCTACGAGCAGTACTTC. The encoded protein is CASSPERSGVSYEQYF.

The V gene is TRBV27, the J gene TRBJ1-1, with 7 positions matching TRBD1. Germline V CDR1 and CDR2: MNHEY, SMNVEV (reference sequence). V shed 1 base, J shed 1 base, and the junction held 6 bases outside the gene matches. The CDR3 runs 16 residues. Here the CDR3 DNA reads TGTGCCAGCAGTTTATACCTCGGGACAGAGAACACTGAAGCTTTCTTT. Amino acid sequence: CASSLYLGTENTEAFF.

The rearrangement links TRBV7-2 to TRBJ2-7; 9 bases agree with TRBD1. The junction had 6 bases not matched to a gene; V was cut back by 3 bases and J by 6 bases. CDR3 length: 14 residues. CDR1 is SGHTA and CDR2 is FQGNSA in the germline V gene. The CDR3 spells CASSLDRGGGEQYF. The CDR3 region has the DNA TGTGCCAGCAGCTTGGACAGGGGAGGAGGCGAGCAGTACTTC.

The chain recombines TRBV4-3 with TRBJ2-5, with no clear D. Per the germline V gene, CDR1 is LGHNA and CDR2 is YSLEER. The CDR3 loop spans 14 amino acids. Trimming removed 1 base at V and 2 bases at J, with 8 bases between. CDR3 loop: CASSQVVGQETQYF. The CDR3 DNA reads as TGCGCCAGCAGCCAAGTTGTCGGGCAAGAGACCCAGTACTTC.

V gene TRBV6-5 combines with J gene TRBJ1-1; TRBD1 agrees at 8 bases. J gave up 1 base and V 5 bases, and 6 bases lay outside the gene matches. Germline V gene lookup returns CDR1 MNHEY and CDR2 SVGAGI. The CDR3 sequence is 15 residues long. CDR3 DNA sequence: TGTGCCAGCAGTCCCCGGACAGGGAAGAACACTGAAGCTTTCTTT. It translates to CASSPRTGKNTEAFF.

The chain uses TRBV9 and TRBJ2-2; TRBD2 aligns across 9 bases. Germline V gives CDR1 SGDLS, CDR2 YYNGEE. The trim removed 4 bases at V and 6 bases at J, leaving 16 bases unmatched. CDR3 length: 18 residues. CDR3 in DNA: TGTGCCAGCAGCCTGGGACTTAGCGGGGGTAAAGAGTCCGGGGAGCTGTTTTTT. Translated, it gives CASSLGLSGGKESGELFF.

The chain couples TRBV28 to TRBJ1-2; 9 positions match TRBD1. The CDR3 has 15 residues. J was trimmed by 4 bases and V by 7 bases; bases with no gene match: 10. CDR1 MDHEN and CDR2 SYDVKM come from the germline V gene. The CDR3 bases are TGTGCCAGCATAACAGGGGGCGTGGGGCTCTATGGCTACACCTTC. Translating gives CASITGGVGLYGYTF.

The chain uses TRBV4-3 and TRBJ2-1; perhaps TRBD2 as D (5 bases). The germline V and J ends were trimmed by 0 bases and 6 bases, with 12 bases remaining between them. The germline V gene has CDR1 LGHNA and CDR2 YSLEER. The CDR3 loop spans 15 amino acids. The chain's CDR3 is CASSQEPSGSNEQFF. Written as DNA, the CDR3 is TGCGCCAGCAGCCAAGAACCTTCGGGAAGCAATGAGCAGTTCTTC.

The rearrangement links TRBV10-3 to TRBJ2-1; a weak D match, TRBD1 (6 bases). Germline assignment: CDR1 ENHRY and CDR2 SYGVKD. This CDR3 region has 15 residues. V was trimmed by 8 bases and J by 10 bases, leaving 24 bases between them. CDR3 residues: CAIGSSRTARIEQFF. The CDR3 nucleotides are TGTGCCATCGGCTCGTCCCGGACAGCCCGAATCGAGCAGTTCTTC.

CDR3 DNA: TGTGCCAGCTCTCTCGGACAGGGGACTGAAGCTTTCTTT. The encoded protein is CASSLGQGTEAFF. The chain uses TRBV18 and TRBJ1-1; 9 bases are shared with TRBD1. The CDR3 contains 13 residues. Germline trimming cut 6 bases from V and 5 bases from J; bases unmatched to any gene: 4. Germline V gives CDR1 KGHSH, CDR2 LQKENI.

The chain uses TRBV11-2 and TRBJ2-5; D unclear. V was trimmed by 2 bases and J by 5 bases, leaving 12 bases between them. Germline V lookup: CDR1 SGHAT, CDR2 FQNNGV. This CDR3 has 14 residues. This CDR3 is CASSLRFDGETQYF. The CDR3, as DNA: TGTGCCAGCAGCTTACGGTTCGACGGGGAGACCCAGTACTTC.

This clone was recorded only once. The chain is built from TRBV7-3 and TRBJ2-5; the match to TRBD1 covers 9 bases. Germline CDR1 and CDR2: SGHTA and FQGTGA. The CDR3 has 13 residues. Unmatched junction bases numbered 5, after V lost 0 bases and J lost 12 bases. The DNA of the CDR3 is TGTGCCAGCAGCTTAACTGGGACAGGGAATAAGTACTTC. Translating it yields CASSLTGTGNKYF.

This chain uses TRBV7-8 with TRBJ2-7, with TRBD1 matching 12 bases. The CDR3 extends over 18 amino acids. J was trimmed by 6 bases and V by 4 bases; bases with no gene match: 16. CDR1 and CDR2 (germline): SGHVS, FQNEAQ. The CDR3: CASSSGTGGLLEPSEQYF. CDR3 nucleotides: TGTGCCAGCAGCTCCGGGACAGGGGGCCTTTTGGAACCCAGCGAGCAGTACTTC.

The V gene is TRBV6-5, the J gene TRBJ1-4; D is uncertain. The germline V and J ends were trimmed by 0 bases and 0 bases, with 8 bases remaining between them. This CDR3 contains 16 residues. Germline V gives CDR1 MNHEY, CDR2 SVGAGI. CDR3 nucleotide sequence: TGTGCCAGCAGTTACTCGGGTGGAGCAACTAATGAAAAACTGTTTTTT. This translates into CASSYSGGATNEKLFF.

The chain employs TRBV28 and TRBJ1-3; no definite D call. The CDR3 has 15 residues. CDR1 is MDHEN and CDR2 is SYDVKM in the germline V gene. V lost 6 bases and J lost 0, with 12 bases in between. As DNA, the CDR3 is TGTGCCAGCAGGGATCCAGGATACTCTGGAAACACCATATATTTT. It encodes CASRDPGYSGNTIYF.

The J gene is TRBJ1-1, the V gene TRBV27; 10 positions match TRBD1. This CDR3 has 14 amino acids. Germline loops: CDR1 MNHEY, CDR2 SMNVEV (reference sequence). After removal of 5 bases from V and 4 bases from J, the junction contained 4 bases not matched to a gene. Here the CDR3 reads CASSQRTGGTEAFF. In DNA form, the CDR3 reads TGTGCCAGCAGTCAAAGGACAGGGGGCACTGAAGCTTTCTTT.

The CDR3 loop reads CASRRTSTSYEQYF. DNA of the CDR3: TGTGCCAGCAGAAGGACTTCAACCTCCTACGAGCAGTACTTC. The chain is built from TRBV14 and TRBJ2-7; tentatively, D is TRBD2 (5 bases). CDR1 and CDR2 (germline): SGHDN, FVKESK. The germline V and J ends were trimmed by 6 bases and 0 bases, with 12 bases remaining between them. The CDR3 extends over 14 amino acids.

This clone showed up just once. V usage is TRBV7-2 and J usage is TRBJ1-1, with 8 bases matching TRBD1. This CDR3 has 14 residues. CDR1 is SGHTA and CDR2 is FQGNSA in the germline V gene. V gave up 3 bases and J gave up 5 bases; unmatched junction bases: 5. CDR3 sequence reads: CASSLDRAGTEAFF. The CDR3 DNA follows: TGTGCCAGCAGCTTGGACAGGGCGGGGACTGAAGCTTTCTTT.

The chain joins TRBV25-1 to TRBJ1-1; the D is unclear. This CDR3 spans 12 amino acids. Trimming stripped 9 bases from V and 4 bases from J, with 12 bases between. The germline V gene encodes CDR1 MGHDK and CDR2 SYGVNS. CDR3 coding DNA: TGTGCCAGTCTAGGGCTAGCCACTGAAGCTTTCTTT. Amino acids: CASLGLATEAFF. The whole variable domain, remainder taken from reference TRBV25-1 and TRBJ1-1, is EADIYQTPRYLVIGTGKKITLECSQTMGHDKMYWYQQDPGMELHLIHYSYGVNSTEKGDLSSESTVSRIRTEHFPLTLESARPSHTSQYLCASLGLATEAFFGQGTRLTVV.

The J gene is TRBJ2-7, the V gene TRBV6-1; 8 positions agree with TRBD1. Germline CDR1 is MNHNS and CDR2 is SASEGT. V gave up 11 bases and J gave up 4 bases; unmatched junction bases: 7. This CDR3 is built from 12 residues. The DNA of the CDR3 is TGTGCCGGACAGGGTCCAGAATACGAGCAGTACTTC. The encoded protein is CAGQGPEYEQYF.

CDR3 DNA sequence: TGTGCCAGCAGCCCCCCCCTTGCGGGGAGGCCCCAGTTCTTC. Protein: CASSPPLAGRPQFF. The V call is TRBV2, the J call TRBJ2-1; tentatively, D is TRBD2 (6 bases). CDR3 length: 14 amino acids. Looked up from germline, CDR1 is SNHLY and CDR2 is FYNNEI. V lost 6 bases and J lost 13, with 22 bases in between.

As regards this clone: The junction departs from the called germline gene at one end, perhaps through a read error. This sequence joins TRBV5-1 and TRBJ2-1; 11 bases align to TRBD1. The CDR3 totals 16 residues. Germline CDR1 SGHRS, CDR2 YFSETQ. The CDR3 DNA sequence: TGCGTCAGCAGCTCATCGGACAGGGGGCGGATGAATGAGCAGTTCTTC. It translates to CVSSSSDRGRMNEQFF. Drawing the rest from reference TRBV5-1 and TRBJ2-1, the complete variable domain is KAGVTQTPRYLIKTRGQQVTLSCSPISGHRSVSWYQQTPGQGLQFLFEYFSETQRNKGNFPGRFSGRQFSNSRSEMNVSTLELGDSALYLCVSSSSDRGRMNEQFFGPGTRLTVL.

The chain is built from TRBV7-3 and TRBJ2-2; TRBD2 agrees at 7 bases. The CDR3 consists of 14 residues. With V trimmed by 4 bases and J by 1 base, 0 bases remained unmatched. CDR1 and CDR2 from the germline V gene are SGHTA and FQGTGA. The CDR3 coding sequence is TGTGCCAGCAGCTCTAGCGGGAACACCGGGGAGCTGTTTTTT. This codes for CASSSSGNTGELFF. Using reference TRBV7-3 and TRBJ2-2 for the parts outside the CDR3, the full variable domain is GAGVSQTPSNKVTEKGKYVELRCDPISGHTALYWYRQSLGQGPEFLIYFQGTGAADDSGLPNDRFFAVRPEGSVSTLKIQRTERGDSAVYLCASSSSGNTGELFFGEGSRLTVL.

V usage is TRBV6-5 and J usage is TRBJ1-4; 7 positions agree with TRBD1. With V trimmed by 2 bases and J by 4 bases, 4 bases remained unmatched. Germline lookup yields CDR1 MNHEY and CDR2 SVGAGI. The length of the CDR3 is 15 residues. The CDR3: CASSYGTEVNEKLFF. The CDR3, as DNA: TGTGCCAGCAGTTACGGGACAGAAGTTAATGAAAAACTGTTTTTT.

The chain couples TRBV30 to TRBJ1-2, with 9 bases aligning to TRBD1. V lost 3 bases, J lost 4 bases, and 6 bases stayed unmatched. This CDR3 has 14 amino acids. Germline CDR1 reads GTSNPN; CDR2 reads SVGIG (reference sequence). CDR3 sequence reads: CAWSGTGYTYGYTF. Here the CDR3 DNA reads TGTGCCTGGAGCGGGACAGGGTACACCTATGGCTACACCTTC.

V and J are TRBV9 and TRBJ2-3, with D unresolved. Looked up from germline, CDR1 is SGDLS and CDR2 is YYNGEE. CDR3 length: 13 amino acids. The V end was cut by 4 bases, the J end by 8 bases, with 14 bases between. The CDR3 loop reads CASSPGSPGTQYF. CDR3 nucleotide sequence: TGTGCCAGCAGCCCCGGGTCCCCCGGTACGCAGTATTTT. Filled out from reference TRBV9 and TRBJ2-3, the complete variable domain reads DSGVTQTPKHLITATGQRVTLRCSPRSGDLSVYWYQQSLDQGLQFLIQYYNGEERAKGNILERFSAQQFPDLHSELNLSSLELGDSALYFCASSPGSPGTQYFGPGTRLTVL.

This rearrangement joins TRBV19 to TRBJ1-2; tentative D call: TRBD1 (6 bases). V gave up 5 bases and J gave up 5 bases, with 18 bases separating them. This CDR3 has 15 amino acids. Germline assignment: CDR1 LNHDA and CDR2 SQIVND (reference sequence). CDR3: CASSPREGEFYGYTF. DNA of the CDR3: TGTGCCAGTAGTCCACGTGAGGGGGAATTTTATGGCTACACCTTC.

This sequence joins TRBV6-1 and TRBJ2-7, with a possible D match to TRBD1 (7 bases). CDR1 and CDR2 from the germline V gene are MNHNS and SASEGT. The length of the CDR3 is 13 residues. V was cut by 9 bases and J by 2 bases, with 14 bases left in between. Here the CDR3 DNA reads TGTGCCAGTGCCCAGGGGGGAACCTACGAGCAGTACTTC. It encodes CASAQGGTYEQYF.

The chain has TRBV6-5 and TRBJ2-1, with 7 bases that match TRBD2. There are 14 residues in the CDR3. CDR1 and CDR2 from the germline V gene are MNHEY and SVGAGI. V shed 5 bases and J 6 bases; nucleotides not matched to a gene: 7. The CDR3 loop is CASSPGGNRNEQFF. Here the CDR3 DNA reads TGTGCCAGCAGTCCCGGGGGGAACCGCAATGAGCAGTTCTTC.

The chain combines TRBV14 with TRBJ1-6; 7 bases are a match to TRBD1. The CDR3 length is 14 residues. Germline V gene lookup returns CDR1 SGHDN and CDR2 FVKESK. The ends lost 4 bases at V and 9 bases at J; junction bases unmatched: 6. In DNA form, the CDR3 reads TGTGCCAGCAGCCCACAGGGGAAGGGTTCACCCCTCCACTTT. This sequence encodes CASSPQGKGSPLHF.

The CDR3 nucleotides are TGTGCCATTGCGGGCCGGCGCGGGGGGCCTAGCACAGATACGCAGTATTTT. This translates into CAIAGRRGGPSTDTQYF. This chain links TRBV10-3 with TRBJ2-3; 8 bases align to TRBD2. This CDR3 has 17 amino acids. V was clipped by 9 bases and J by 0 bases; unmatched bases: 14. Germline CDR1 reads ENHRY; CDR2 reads SYGVKD.

The chain recombines TRBV7-9 with TRBJ1-1; 11 bases align to TRBD1. The CDR3 has 18 amino acids. The germline V gene has CDR1 SEHNR and CDR2 FQNEAQ (reference sequence). V was clipped by 5 bases and J by 0 bases; unmatched bases: 11. The CDR3 DNA is TGTGCCAGCAGCCCTGGGGACAGGGGGGGAAAGATGAACACTGAAGCTTTCTTT. It yields the protein CASSPGDRGGKMNTEAFF.